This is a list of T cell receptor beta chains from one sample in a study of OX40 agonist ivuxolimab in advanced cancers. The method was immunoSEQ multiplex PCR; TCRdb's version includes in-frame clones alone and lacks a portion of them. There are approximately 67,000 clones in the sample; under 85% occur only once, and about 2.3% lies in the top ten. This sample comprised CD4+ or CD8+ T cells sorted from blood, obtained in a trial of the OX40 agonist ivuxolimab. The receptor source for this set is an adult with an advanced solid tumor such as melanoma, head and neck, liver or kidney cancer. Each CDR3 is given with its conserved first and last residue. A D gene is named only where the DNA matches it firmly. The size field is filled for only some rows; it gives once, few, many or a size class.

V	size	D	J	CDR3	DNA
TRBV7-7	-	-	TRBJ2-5	CALNRQVQETQYF	TGTGCCCTCAACAGACAGGTACAAGAGACCCAGTACTTC
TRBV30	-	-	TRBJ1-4	CAWSVGSPNEKLFF	TGTGCCTGGAGTGTGGGTTCGCCTAATGAAAAACTGTTTTTT
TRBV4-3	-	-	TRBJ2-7	CASSQATGPRTYEQYF	TGCGCCAGCAGCCAAGCGACGGGTCCACGGACCTACGAGCAGTACTTC
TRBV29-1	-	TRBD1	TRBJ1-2	CSAAQGVLAYGYTF	TGCAGCGCCGCTCAGGGGGTGTTGGCCTATGGCTACACCTTC
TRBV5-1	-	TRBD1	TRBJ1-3	CASSLAGQLSSGNTIYF	TGCGCCAGCAGCTTGGCGGGACAGCTGAGCTCTGGAAACACCATATATTTT
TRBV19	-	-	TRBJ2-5	CASSIAAILQETQYF	TGTGCCAGTAGTATTGCGGCAATCCTACAAGAGACCCAGTACTTC
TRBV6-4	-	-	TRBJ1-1	CASSWTENTEAFF	TGTGCCAGCAGCTGGACAGAAAACACTGAAGCTTTCTTT
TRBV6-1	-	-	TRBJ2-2	CATRRASDTGELFF	TGTGCCACCAGGAGGGCTTCCGACACCGGGGAGCTGTTTTTT
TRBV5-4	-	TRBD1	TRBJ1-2	CASSFKGQPNYGYTF	TGTGCCAGCAGCTTTAAGGGACAGCCGAACTATGGCTACACCTTC
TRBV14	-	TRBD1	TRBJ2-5	CASSRTGMIPQETQYF	TGTGCCAGCAGCAGGACAGGGATGATCCCACAAGAGACCCAGTACTTC
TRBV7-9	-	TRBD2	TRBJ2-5	CASSLDLAGVGETQYF	TGTGCCAGCAGCTTAGATCTAGCGGGAGTGGGAGAGACCCAGTACTTC
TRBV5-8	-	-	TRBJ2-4	CASSPGRRGSIQYF	TGTGCCAGCAGCCCGGGGCGACGGGGTAGCATTCAGTACTTC
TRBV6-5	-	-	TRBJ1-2	CASSYRDPGNYGYTF	TGTGCCAGCAGTTACCGGGACCCCGGAAACTATGGCTACACCTTC
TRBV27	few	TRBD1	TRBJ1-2	CASSPQTGLGYTF	TGTGCCAGCAGTCCCCAGACAGGGCTTGGCTACACCTTC
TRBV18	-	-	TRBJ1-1	CASSTPAGTEAFF	TGTGCCAGCTCAACGCCGGCGGGCACTGAAGCTTTCTTT
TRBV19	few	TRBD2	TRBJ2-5	CASRLAGGQETQYF	TGTGCCAGTAGACTAGCGGGAGGGCAAGAGACCCAGTACTTC